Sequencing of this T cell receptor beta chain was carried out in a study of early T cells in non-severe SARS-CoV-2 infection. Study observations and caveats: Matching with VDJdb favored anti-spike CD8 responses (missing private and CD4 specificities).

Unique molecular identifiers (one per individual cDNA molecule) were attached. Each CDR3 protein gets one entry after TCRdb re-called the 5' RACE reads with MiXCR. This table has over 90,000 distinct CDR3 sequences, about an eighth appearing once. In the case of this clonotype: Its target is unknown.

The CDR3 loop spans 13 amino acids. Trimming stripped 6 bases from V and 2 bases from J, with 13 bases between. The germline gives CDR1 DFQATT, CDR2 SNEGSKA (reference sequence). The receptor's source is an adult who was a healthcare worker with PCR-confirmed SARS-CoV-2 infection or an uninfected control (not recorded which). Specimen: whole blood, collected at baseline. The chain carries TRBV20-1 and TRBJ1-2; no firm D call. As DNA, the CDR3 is TGCAGTGCAGCCAGAGAGGCCAACTATGGCTACACCTTC. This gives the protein CSAAREANYGYTF.